The rows below give T cell receptor beta chains drawn from one sample of a study of cytotoxic CD8 clonotypes in ibrutinib-treated CLL. Sequencing was performed with immunoSEQ multiplex PCR; in TCRdb, only in-frame clones are kept and a portion is missing. The top ten hold about 5% of the sample, which has over 120,000 clones, about 78% seen once. The sample was PBMCs, taken after 24 months of ibrutinib treatment. These receptors all stem from a human donor with chronic lymphocytic leukemia. The CDR3 runs from the conserved cysteine through the conserved F or W. Fields, in order: V gene, D gene, clone size, J gene, CDR3 protein, CDR3 DNA. D genes are given only for firm matches. Only some rows state a clone size, as once, few, many or a class for expanded clones.

TRBV27	TRBD1	.	TRBJ2-7	CASSTTRQGWTYEQYF	TGTGCCAGCAGTACCACAAGACAGGGCTGGACCTACGAGCAGTACTTC
TRBV30	TRBD1	few	TRBJ1-5	CAWTPGGGTGNQPQHF	TGTGCCTGGACCCCAGGGGGGGGGACGGGCAATCAGCCCCAGCATTTT
TRBV4-3	.	few	TRBJ1-2	CASSQGGFGGGYTF	TGCGCCAGCAGCCAAGGAGGGTTCGGCGGTGGCTACACCTTC
TRBV13	.	.	TRBJ2-3	CASSPGADTQYF	TGTGCCAGCAGCCCTGGGGCAGATACGCAGTATTTT
TRBV9	.	.	TRBJ2-1	CASSVGWLFGDEQFF	TGTGCCAGCAGCGTAGGCTGGCTTTTCGGGGATGAGCAGTTCTTC
TRBV28	.	.	TRBJ1-4	CASSATQDHEKLFF	TGTGCCAGCAGTGCCACACAGGATCATGAAAAACTGTTTTTT
TRBV6-5	.	.	TRBJ1-2	CASSYDSREGYGYTF	TGTGCCAGCAGTTACGACAGCAGGGAGGGGTATGGCTACACCTTC
TRBV15	.	few	TRBJ2-5	CATRAGFGRGTQYF	TGTGCCACCAGAGCTGGGTTTGGCCGGGGGACCCAGTACTTC
TRBV11-3	.	many	TRBJ2-2	CASSFFPNTGELFF	TGTGCCAGCAGCTTCTTCCCCAACACCGGGGAGCTGTTTTTT
TRBV4-3	.	.	TRBJ2-3	CASSQDRRGNTQYF	TGCGCCAGCAGCCAAGATAGGAGGGGAAATACGCAGTATTTT
TRBV30	.	few	TRBJ1-5	CAWTLGGTKYSNQPQHF	TGTGCCTGGACCCTGGGGGGCACAAAGTATAGCAATCAGCCCCAGCATTTT
TRBV14	.	.	TRBJ1-4	CASSQVGGVNEKLFF	TGTGCCAGCAGCCAAGTTGGCGGGGTTAATGAAAAACTGTTTTTT
TRBV9	TRBD2	.	TRBJ2-1	CASSQLAGADEQFF	TGTGCCAGCAGCCAACTAGCGGGAGCGGATGAGCAGTTCTTC
TRBV18	.	.	TRBJ2-5	CASSPGETQYF	TGTGCCAGCTCACCCGGGGAGACCCAGTACTTC
TRBV5-1	.	.	TRBJ1-4	CASSLVQGGEKLFF	TGCGCCAGCAGCTTGGTACAGGGAGGTGAAAAACTGTTTTTT
TRBV28	.	.	TRBJ2-7	CASSTPGTGDYEQYF	TGTGCCAGCAGTACACCCGGGACGGGGGACTACGAGCAGTACTTC
TRBV6-5	TRBD2	.	TRBJ2-1	CASTPRGGGYNEQFF	TGTGCCAGCACTCCCCGGGGCGGGGGGTACAATGAGCAGTTCTTC
TRBV7-8	TRBD1	.	TRBJ1-2	CASSLGTGDYGYTF	TGTGCCAGCAGCTTAGGGACAGGGGACTATGGCTACACCTTC
TRBV7-9	.	.	TRBJ2-2	CASTRGTGELFF	TGTGCCAGCACGAGGGGCACCGGGGAGCTGTTTTTT
TRBV4-2	TRBD2	.	TRBJ2-2	CASSQDGGGTGELFF	TGTGCCAGCAGCCAAGATGGGGGGGGCACCGGGGAGCTGTTTTTT
TRBV9	TRBD2	.	TRBJ2-7	CASSATSESYEQYF	TGTGCCAGCAGCGCGACTAGCGAATCCTACGAGCAGTACTTC
TRBV11-3	.	.	TRBJ2-1	CASSLFRDNEQFF	TGTGCCAGCAGCTTATTCCGAGACAATGAGCAGTTCTTC
TRBV6-5	.	.	TRBJ2-7	CASSYRLAPHEQYF	TGTGCCAGCAGTTATCGCCTAGCTCCCCACGAGCAGTACTTC
TRBV10-3	.	.	TRBJ1-5	CAISGGSSDQPQHF	TGTGCCATCAGTGGGGGGTCGTCGGATCAGCCCCAGCATTTT
TRBV7-3	TRBD2	.	TRBJ2-5	CASSRLAGETQYF	TGTGCCAGCAGCCGACTAGCAGGAGAGACCCAGTACTTC
TRBV5-1	.	.	TRBJ1-5	CASSLLGGDQPQHF	TGCGCCAGCAGCCTTCTGGGAGGGGACCAGCCCCAGCATTTT
TRBV6-5	.	.	TRBJ2-7	CASSRRVGGVGEQYF	TGTGCCAGCAGCCGACGCGTCGGGGGCGTGGGGGAGCAGTACTTC
TRBV7-2	.	once	TRBJ2-1	CASSLVASPDEQFF	TGTGCCAGCAGCTTAGTTGCTAGTCCCGATGAGCAGTTCTTC
TRBV18	.	once	TRBJ2-7	CASSPPAGLVYGEQYF	TGTGCCAGCTCACCACCGGCAGGTTTGGTATATGGGGAGCAGTACTTC
TRBV29-1	.	.	TRBJ1-5	CSVGGGNQPQHF	TGCAGCGTTGGGGGGGGGAATCAGCCCCAGCATTTT
TRBV11-3	.	.	TRBJ2-2	CASRTGNTGELFF	TGTGCCAGCCGAACAGGGAACACCGGGGAGCTGTTTTTT
TRBV11-2	.	.	TRBJ2-3	CASSLGSGPWVPDTQYF	TGTGCCAGCAGCTTAGGGTCGGGCCCGTGGGTCCCAGATACGCAGTATTTT
TRBV28	.	.	TRBJ2-7	CASSLWGRGTYEQYF	TGTGCCAGCAGTTTATGGGGAAGGGGGACCTACGAGCAGTACTTC
TRBV2	TRBD2	.	TRBJ2-5	CASRPLAGGQETQYF	TGTGCCAGCAGACCCCTAGCGGGGGGGCAAGAGACCCAGTACTTC
TRBV28	.	.	TRBJ2-1	CASRGSHNEQFF	TGTGCCAGCAGGGGGTCTCACAATGAGCAGTTCTTC
TRBV30	TRBD1	.	TRBJ1-5	CAWQAAGTGDQPQHF	TGTGCCTGGCAGGCGGCCGGGACAGGGGATCAGCCCCAGCATTTT
TRBV12-2	.	.	TRBJ2-5	CASRARVPGTQYF	TGTGCAAGTCGCGCCAGGGTCCCGGGGACCCAGTACTTC
TRBV27	.	few	TRBJ1-6	CASSSTANSPLHF	TGTGCCAGCAGTTCGACAGCCAATTCACCCCTCCACTTT
TRBV28	.	.	TRBJ1-2	CASSFGGADLYGYTF	TGTGCCAGCAGTTTCGGAGGGGCGGACCTCTATGGCTACACCTTC
TRBV6-5	.	.	TRBJ1-1	CASSYGPGNTEAFF	TGTGCCAGCAGTTACGGTCCGGGGAACACTGAAGCTTTCTTT
TRBV7-2	.	few	TRBJ2-6	CASSRPRPGANVLTF	TGTGCCAGCAGCCGTCCCCGGCCTGGGGCCAACGTCCTGACTTTC
TRBV10-3	.	.	TRBJ1-5	CAISELGQPQHF	TGTGCCATCAGTGAGTTAGGGCAGCCCCAGCATTTT
TRBV6-1	.	few	TRBJ1-5	CASSEPRSDSYSNQPQHF	TGTGCCAGCAGTGAGCCCCGATCGGACAGTTATAGCAATCAGCCCCAGCATTTT
TRBV7-9	TRBD2	many	TRBJ2-7	CASSSGRFSSYEQYF	TGTGCCAGCAGCTCCGGGAGGTTCAGCTCCTACGAGCAGTACTTC
TRBV27	.	.	TRBJ2-7	CASSPRGAGAYEQYF	TGTGCCAGCAGTCCTCGGGGGGCGGGAGCCTACGAGCAGTACTTC
TRBV5-1	.	few	TRBJ2-5	CASSPGNAMPGTYQETQYF	TGCGCCAGCAGCCCCGGGAACGCAATGCCGGGGACGTACCAAGAGACCCAGTACTTC
TRBV6-1	.	.	TRBJ2-6	CASSRANVLTF	TGTGCCAGCAGCCGGGCCAACGTCCTGACTTTC
TRBV10-3	.	.	TRBJ2-3	CAISPYTGDGEGTQYF	TGTGCCATCAGTCCCTACACAGGGGACGGGGAGGGTACGCAGTATTTT
TRBV6-6	.	.	TRBJ2-3	CASSYGSSRTDTQYF	TGTGCCAGCAGTTACGGGTCGAGTAGGACAGATACGCAGTATTTT
TRBV4-2	.	once	TRBJ1-4	CASSKRGGAHNEKLFF	TGTGCCAGCAGCAAAAGGGGAGGGGCCCATAATGAAAAACTGTTTTTT
TRBV7-9	.	few	TRBJ2-3	CASSLGGLGTDTQYF	TGTGCCAGCAGCTTAGGCGGGCTAGGCACAGATACGCAGTATTTT